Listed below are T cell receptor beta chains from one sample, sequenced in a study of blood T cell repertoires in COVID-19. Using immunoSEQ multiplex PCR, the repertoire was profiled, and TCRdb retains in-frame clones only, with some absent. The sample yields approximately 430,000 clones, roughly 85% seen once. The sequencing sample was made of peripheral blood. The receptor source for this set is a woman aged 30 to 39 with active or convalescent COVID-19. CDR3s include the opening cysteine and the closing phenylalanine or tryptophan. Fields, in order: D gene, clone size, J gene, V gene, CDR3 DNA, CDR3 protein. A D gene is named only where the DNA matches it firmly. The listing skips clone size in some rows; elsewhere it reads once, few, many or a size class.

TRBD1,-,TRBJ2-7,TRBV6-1,TGTGCCAGCAGTGGGGTGCTGACAGGGGTTTCCTACGAGCAGTACTTC,CASSGVLTGVSYEQYF
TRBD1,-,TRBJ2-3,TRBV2,TGTGGCAGGGGGGACAGGTCCACAGATACGCAGTATTTT,CGRGDRSTDTQYF
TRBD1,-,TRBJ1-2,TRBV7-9,TGTGCCAGCAGCCCGGGACAGGGAGCTAACTATGGCTACACCTTC,CASSPGQGANYGYTF
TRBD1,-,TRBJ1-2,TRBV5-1,TGCGCCAGCAGCTCGACCGGGACAGGTGATAATTCGGGCTACACCTTC,CASSSTGTGDNSGYTF
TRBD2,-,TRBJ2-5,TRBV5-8,TGTGCCAGCAGCTCCCCGACTAGCTGGGGCAGGGAGACCCAGTACTTC,CASSSPTSWGRETQYF
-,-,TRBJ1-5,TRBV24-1,TGTGCCACCAAGAGAGGTTTTCGTGCGTATAGCAATCAGCCCCAGCATTTT,CATKRGFRAYSNQPQHF
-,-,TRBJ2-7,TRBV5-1,TGCGCCAGCAGCTGGGGGGTCGTTTCGGGTGACGAGCAGTACTTC,CASSWGVVSGDEQYF
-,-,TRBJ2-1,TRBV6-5,TGTGCCAGCAACCGGAATGAGCAGTTCTTC,CASNRNEQFF
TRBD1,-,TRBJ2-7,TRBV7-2,TGTGCCAGCAGCTTATGGCCAGAGGGACAGCACTCCTACGAGCAGTACTTC,CASSLWPEGQHSYEQYF
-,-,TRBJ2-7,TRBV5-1,TGCGCCAGCAGGTTGGCTACGAGCGACGGCAACTACGAGCAGTACTTC,CASRLATSDGNYEQYF
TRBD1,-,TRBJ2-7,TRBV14,TGTGCCAGCAGCCAACCACAGGGGGCGGGATCCTACGAGCAGTACTTC,CASSQPQGAGSYEQYF
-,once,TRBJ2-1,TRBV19,TGTGCCACGTCCTGGGAGCGGACGTCCTACAATGAGCAGTTCTTC,CATSWERTSYNEQFF
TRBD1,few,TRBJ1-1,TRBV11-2,TGTGCCAGCAGCTTATTACAGGGGAGGCTTAGTGCTGAAGCTTTCTTT,CASSLLQGRLSAEAFF
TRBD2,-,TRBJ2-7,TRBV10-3,TGTGCCATCTATAGCGGGGGTAGCTACGAGCAGTACTTC,CAIYSGGSYEQYF
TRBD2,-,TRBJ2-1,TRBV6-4,TGTGCCACCAGCGGGGGGGACTACAATGAGCAGTTCTTC,CATSGGDYNEQFF
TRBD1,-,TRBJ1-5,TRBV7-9,TGTGCCAGCAGCCCTGACAGGGGTGGCAATCAGCCCCAGCATTTT,CASSPDRGGNQPQHF
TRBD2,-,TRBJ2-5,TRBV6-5,TGTGCCAGCAGTTACCGGAGCGGGATCAAAGAGACCCAGTACTTC,CASSYRSGIKETQYF
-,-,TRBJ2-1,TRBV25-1,TGTGCCAGCAGTGGGTCCTACGAGCAGTTCTTC,CASSGSYEQFF
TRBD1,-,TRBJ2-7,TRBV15,TGTGCCACCAGCAGAGAACCCCCAGGGGGAATTTCCTACGAGCAGTACTTC,CATSREPPGGISYEQYF
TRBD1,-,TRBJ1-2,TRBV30,TGTGCCTGGGCAGTGGGACAGGGAATAGGCTACACCTTC,CAWAVGQGIGYTF
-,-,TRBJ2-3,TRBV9,TGTGCCAGCAGCGTAAATAGTTTGGCAGATACGCAGTATTTT,CASSVNSLADTQYF
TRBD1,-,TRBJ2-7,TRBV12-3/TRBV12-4,TGTGCCAGCAGTTTAAAGGGACAGTCAGAGCAGTACTTC,CASSLKGQSEQYF
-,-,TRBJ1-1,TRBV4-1,TGCGCCAGCAGCCCATTATTGACAGACAACACTGAAGCTTTCTTT,CASSPLLTDNTEAFF
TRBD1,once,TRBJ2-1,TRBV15,TGTGCCACCAGCAGAGAGGCGACAGGGGGCCCCTACAATGAGCAGTTCTTC,CATSREATGGPYNEQFF
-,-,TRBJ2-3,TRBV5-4,TGTGCCAGCAGGTTGGGGGAGACAGATACGCAGTATTTT,CASRLGETDTQYF